Listed below are T cell receptor beta chains from one sample, sequenced in a study of control samples from healthy donors and cancer patients. TCRdb's table, derived via immunoSEQ multiplex PCR, lists solely in-frame clones and lacks some. Of some 130,000 clones in the sample, roughly 90% were seen once. The sample taken for sequencing was blood. These receptor sequences come from a man aged 18 to 35 in good health. Both conserved end residues are part of each CDR3. A D gene is named only where the DNA matches it firmly.

J gene | D gene | V gene | CDR3 protein | CDR3 DNA
TRBJ1-2 | - | TRBV5-5 | CASSSTVFPTGYTF | TGTGCCAGCAGCTCGACAGTCTTTCCTACTGGCTACACCTTC
TRBJ2-5 | - | TRBV21-1 | CASSKKLAGGLKTQYF | TGTGCCAGCAGCAAGAAACTAGCGGGGGGGCTAAAGACCCAGTACTTC
TRBJ2-2 | TRBD2 | TRBV11-2 | CASSLGGLSNTGELFF | TGTGCCAGCAGCTTAGGGGGACTATCGAACACCGGGGAGCTGTTTTTT
TRBJ2-7 | TRBD1 | TRBV11-2 | CASSFGVGDRAYEQYF | TGTGCCAGCAGCTTCGGGGTAGGGGACAGGGCCTACGAGCAGTACTTC
TRBJ2-7 | TRBD1 | TRBV6-1 | CASSEALPGQGASYEQYF | TGTGCCAGCAGTGAAGCGCTTCCGGGTCAGGGGGCTTCCTACGAGCAGTACTTC
TRBJ2-4 | - | TRBV2 | CASKGRGKNIQYF | TGTGCCAGCAAGGGCAGGGGCAAAAACATTCAGTACTTC
TRBJ2-1 | - | TRBV6-1 | CASSEAGGSYNEQFF | TGTGCCAGCAGTGAAGCGGGGGGCTCCTACAATGAGCAGTTCTTC
TRBJ1-1 | TRBD1 | TRBV6-1 | CASSGRTGPGDTEAFF | TGTGCCAGCAGTGGCCGGACAGGCCCCGGGGACACTGAAGCTTTCTTT
TRBJ2-3 | - | TRBV19 | CASSIRGTDTQYF | TGTGCCAGTAGTATAAGGGGCACAGATACGCAGTATTTT
TRBJ1-2 | - | TRBV27 | CASSSRVETPPGYTF | TGTGCCAGCAGTTCCAGGGTTGAGACACCACCGGGCTACACCTTC
TRBJ1-6 | - | TRBV14 | CASSLVPSSYNSPLHF | TGTGCCAGCAGCTTGGTTCCGAGCTCCTATAATTCACCCCTCCACTTT
TRBJ1-3 | - | TRBV11-2 | CASSLGDRILGNTIYF | TGTGCCAGCAGCTTAGGGGATAGGATTCTTGGAAACACCATATATTTT
TRBJ2-3 | TRBD1 | TRBV18 | CASSRGQGGGNTQYF | TGTGCCAGCTCACGGGGACAGGGCGGCGGAAATACGCAGTATTTT
TRBJ1-2 | - | TRBV10-2 | CASSEPERTRGSYTF | TGCGCCAGCAGTGAGCCTGAAAGGACCCGCGGGAGCTACACCTTC
TRBJ2-5 | - | TRBV5-4 | CASSPGTGNQETQYF | TGTGCCAGCAGCCCTGGGACTGGGAACCAAGAGACCCAGTACTTC
TRBJ1-3 | - | TRBV4-1 | CASSRTPSSSGNTIYF | TGCGCCAGCAGCCGGACTCCATCTAGCTCTGGAAACACCATATATTTT
TRBJ2-5 | - | TRBV12-5 | CASGSSGSVQETQYF | TGTGCTAGTGGTTCTTCAGGGAGCGTCCAAGAGACCCAGTACTTC
TRBJ1-6 | - | TRBV12-3/TRBV12-4 | CASSLELGSPLHF | TGTGCCAGCAGTTTAGAGTTGGGATCACCCCTCCACTTT
TRBJ2-3 | - | TRBV5-4 | CASSSAGVTDTQYF | TGTGCCAGCAGCTCGGCAGGGGTCACAGATACGCAGTATTTT
TRBJ2-5 | - | TRBV5-4 | CASSLGDTQETQYF | TGTGCCAGCAGCTTGGGGGACACCCAAGAGACCCAGTACTTC
TRBJ2-6 | - | TRBV19 | CASSTTGPGSGANVLTF | TGTGCCAGTAGTACCACAGGGCCCGGCTCTGGGGCCAACGTCCTGACTTTC
TRBJ1-2 | TRBD1 | TRBV20-1 | CSASEGADYGYTF | TGCAGTGCTAGTGAGGGGGCCGACTATGGCTACACCTTC